Presented here are 8 T cell receptor beta chains from one specimen sequenced in a study of beta chain features in type 1 diabetes. The study, taken as a whole, reports: Type 1 diabetes patients had TCRB CDR3s that were shorter (moderately but significantly so) in all four CD4+ subsets.

These TCRs' antigens remain unknown. Isolated RNA was reverse transcribed in full, so expressed TCRB transcripts were sequenced. Assay used: immunoSEQ multiplex PCR; TCRdb lists only in-frame clones, some missing. This table has 600,000 to 700,000 clones, approximately 13% appearing once. Material: naive CD4+ T cells from blood. These receptors all stem from a man in his thirties or forties with type 1 diabetes.

V gene TRBV15 combines with J gene TRBJ1-6; D ambiguous. This CDR3 has 13 amino acids. Germline CDR1 LNHNV, CDR2 YYDKDF (reference sequence). Between the trimmed V and J ends, which lost 0 bases and 9 bases, there was a span of 6 bases. CDR3 coding DNA: TGTGCCACCAGCAGAGATCAGGTTTCACCCCTCCACTTT. It translates to CATSRDQVSPLHF.

This clone showed up just a few times. CDR3 residues: CASSLVGRYQETQYF. The CDR3 DNA follows: TGTGCCAGCAGCTTGGTAGGCAGGTACCAAGAGACCCAGTACTTC. V is TRBV5-6 and J is TRBJ2-5; D is undetermined. With 0 bases removed from V and 0 bases from J, the gap between germline ends came to 9 bases. The germline V gene encodes CDR1 SGHDT and CDR2 YYEEEE. This CDR3 has 15 amino acids. Based on the CDR3 plus reference TRBV5-6 and TRBJ2-5, the full variable domain is DAGVTQSPTHLIKTRGQQVTLRCSPKSGHDTVSWYQQALGQGPQFIFQYYEEEERQRGNFPDRFSGHQFPNYSSELNVNALLLGDSALYLCASSLVGRYQETQYFGPGTRLLVL.

Only a few counts were recorded for this clone. The chain employs TRBV6-6 and TRBJ2-7; tentatively, D is TRBD1 (6 bases). This CDR3 contains 11 residues. Trimming stripped 4 bases from V and 5 bases from J, with 6 bases between. Germline CDR1 is MNHNY and CDR2 is SVGAGI (reference sequence). The CDR3 coding sequence is TGTGCCAGCAGTTGGACAGACGAGCAGTACTTC. Its translation is CASSWTDEQYF.

Only a few counts were recorded for this clone. The chain links TRBV9 to TRBJ2-7, with D perhaps matching TRBD1 or TRBD2 (5 bases each). Trimming took off 5 bases at V and 3 bases at J, with 15 bases between the two ends. Germline V gene data show CDR1 as SGDLS and CDR2 as YYNGEE. This CDR3 region has 14 residues. CDR3: CASSETGDHYEQYF. The CDR3 nucleotides read TGTGCCAGCAGTGAAACCGGGGACCACTACGAGCAGTACTTC.

In this sample, this clone turned up a few times. This rearrangement joins TRBV7-2 to TRBJ2-1, with 10 positions matching TRBD2. CDR1 and CDR2 from the germline V gene are SGHTA and FQGNSA. There are 15 residues in the CDR3. The ends lost 5 bases at V and 4 bases at J; junction bases unmatched: 5. The CDR3 is CASSTGLAEYNEQFF. In DNA form, the CDR3 reads TGTGCCAGCAGCACCGGACTAGCGGAATACAATGAGCAGTTCTTC.

This sequence joins TRBV7-2 and TRBJ2-5; D call uncertain. V was cut by 4 bases and J by 5 bases, with 8 bases left in between. This CDR3 contains 12 residues. In germline, CDR1 is SGHTA, CDR2 FQGNSA. The CDR3 nucleotides read TGTGCCAGCAGCTCGACCCGGGAGACCCAGTACTTC. This codes for CASSSTRETQYF.

The CDR3 coding sequence is TGTGCCAGCGGGGGGACAGGGAGAACCACAGATACGCAGTATTTT. It encodes CASGGTGRTTDTQYF. The chain employs TRBV2 and TRBJ2-3; 9 bases align to TRBD1. The V segment lost 8 bases and the J segment 2 bases; nucleotides outside the gene matches: 8. Germline-derived CDR1 and CDR2 are SNHLY and FYNNEI. This CDR3 contains 15 residues.

This clone was picked up one time. This sequence joins TRBV5-1 and TRBJ1-2; 7 bases match TRBD1. This CDR3 has 15 amino acids. Germline V gene data show CDR1 as SGHRS and CDR2 as YFSETQ. The junction had 8 bases not matched to a gene; V was cut back by 4 bases and J by 2 bases. The CDR3 spells CASSPTGLNNYGYTF. The CDR3 coding sequence is TGCGCCAGCAGCCCGACAGGGCTAAACAACTATGGCTACACCTTC.